This is a list of T cell receptor beta chains from one sample in a study of vaccination and CD4 T cells after COVID-19. TCRdb redid the calling of the PCR reads with MiXCR, one entry per CDR3 protein. The table lists 9,000 to 15,000 distinct CDR3 sequences, over 60% of them singletons, with about 26% in the top ten. These TCRs' antigens remain unknown. Sequencing was done on a sample of CD4+ T cells from blood, cultured in vitro. All receptors derive from a human donor who had recovered from COVID-19. Both conserved end residues are part of each CDR3. Each record gives: clone size, J gene, V gene, D gene, CDR3 DNA, CDR3 protein. The D gene is left open where the match is weak. Clone size is not always given. Where it is, it says once, few, many or a class for expanded clones.

clone_size: once
j_call: TRBJ1-5
v_call: TRBV7-9
d_call: .
cdr3_nt: TGTGCCAGCAGCGGAAGGACAGATCAATTGGGTCAGCCCCAGCATTTT
cdr3_aa: CASSGRTDQLGQPQHF

clone_size: .
j_call: TRBJ1-5
v_call: TRBV2
d_call: TRBD1
cdr3_nt: TGTGCCAGCAGAATGGAGGGGGCGGGCAATCAGCCCCAGCATTTT
cdr3_aa: CASRMEGAGNQPQHF

clone_size: .
j_call: TRBJ2-7
v_call: TRBV7-9
d_call: .
cdr3_nt: TGTGCCAGCAGCTCGCCCCCGGGACGGCTCTCCTACGAGCAGTACTTC
cdr3_aa: CASSSPPGRLSYEQYF

clone_size: .
j_call: TRBJ1-2
v_call: TRBV6-5
d_call: .
cdr3_nt: TGTGCCAGCAGTTACTCGGGCGGGAAGTATGGCTACACCTTC
cdr3_aa: CASSYSGGKYGYTF

clone_size: .
j_call: TRBJ2-7
v_call: TRBV28
d_call: TRBD2
cdr3_nt: TGTGCCAGCAGTCTAATACGACTAGCGGGGTCCCACGAGCAGTACTTC
cdr3_aa: CASSLIRLAGSHEQYF

clone_size: .
j_call: TRBJ2-5
v_call: TRBV28
d_call: .
cdr3_nt: TGTGCCAGCAGTTTATGGCAGATTCAAGAGACCCAGTACTTC
cdr3_aa: CASSLWQIQETQYF

clone_size: few
j_call: TRBJ1-6
v_call: TRBV6-1
d_call: .
cdr3_nt: TGTGCCAGCAGTACCGTTACAGGAAGGCAGGGTTCACCCCTCCACTTT
cdr3_aa: CASSTVTGRQGSPLHF

clone_size: .
j_call: TRBJ1-6
v_call: TRBV28
d_call: .
cdr3_nt: TGTGCCAGCAGGACCCGGCCCGCCAGTTCACCCCTCCACTTT
cdr3_aa: CASRTRPASSPLHF

clone_size: .
j_call: TRBJ2-2
v_call: TRBV20-1
d_call: TRBD1
cdr3_nt: TGCAGTGCTCCCAATACCGGGACAGGGTTGGGGACCGGGGAGCTGTTTTTT
cdr3_aa: CSAPNTGTGLGTGELFF

clone_size: .
j_call: TRBJ1-1
v_call: TRBV20-1
d_call: .
cdr3_nt: TGCAGTGCTCCAATGAACACTGAAGCTTTCTTT
cdr3_aa: CSAPMNTEAFF

clone_size: .
j_call: TRBJ1-1
v_call: TRBV18
d_call: .
cdr3_nt: TGTGCCAGCTCACAAGGACTGAACACTGAAGCTTTCTTT
cdr3_aa: CASSQGLNTEAFF

clone_size: once
j_call: TRBJ2-5
v_call: TRBV6-2/TRBV6-3
d_call: .
cdr3_nt: TGTGCCAGCAACCCCCATAGGGGTCGAGAGACCCAGTACTTC
cdr3_aa: CASNPHRGRETQYF

clone_size: .
j_call: TRBJ2-5
v_call: TRBV6-5
d_call: TRBD1
cdr3_nt: TGTGCCAGCAGTTACTCAGGGACAGGGATCCAGTACTTC
cdr3_aa: CASSYSGTGIQYF

clone_size: large
j_call: TRBJ1-6
v_call: TRBV20-1
d_call: .
cdr3_nt: TGCAGTGCTGCAAACCCTAATTCACCCCTCCACTTT
cdr3_aa: CSAANPNSPLHF

clone_size: .
j_call: TRBJ1-1
v_call: TRBV28
d_call: .
cdr3_nt: TGTGCCAGCAGTTACCAGATTTGGGGTGAGGCTCCTGAAGCTTTCTTT
cdr3_aa: CASSYQIWGEAPEAFF

clone_size: .
j_call: TRBJ2-2
v_call: TRBV6-2/TRBV6-3
d_call: .
cdr3_nt: TGTGCCGGGGCCGGGAACACCGGGGAGCTGTTTTTT
cdr3_aa: CAGAGNTGELFF

clone_size: .
j_call: TRBJ2-7
v_call: TRBV7-2
d_call: .
cdr3_nt: TGTGCCAGCAGCCCCCAATACGAGCAGTACTTC
cdr3_aa: CASSPQYEQYF

clone_size: few
j_call: TRBJ1-2
v_call: TRBV20-1
d_call: .
cdr3_nt: TGCAGTGCCGTGTCGGCAGGGACCCCGGAGAACTATGGCTACACCTTC
cdr3_aa: CSAVSAGTPENYGYTF

clone_size: .
j_call: TRBJ1-2
v_call: TRBV6-1
d_call: .
cdr3_nt: TGTGCCAGCAGTGACAGCTGGGGCCCCGCTAACTATGGCTACACCTTC
cdr3_aa: CASSDSWGPANYGYTF

clone_size: once
j_call: TRBJ1-1
v_call: TRBV27
d_call: .
cdr3_nt: TGTGCCAGCAGGACAGGACGGAACACTGAAGCTTTCTTT
cdr3_aa: CASRTGRNTEAFF

clone_size: .
j_call: TRBJ2-7
v_call: TRBV10-1
d_call: .
cdr3_nt: TGCGCCAGCAGTTCAGGGCCTCAAGAGCAGTACTTC
cdr3_aa: CASSSGPQEQYF

clone_size: .
j_call: TRBJ2-4
v_call: TRBV21-1
d_call: .
cdr3_nt: TGTGCCAGCAGCAAAGTCATCCCGACAGGACCGGGGGCCAAAAACATTCAGTACTTC
cdr3_aa: CASSKVIPTGPGAKNIQYF

clone_size: few
j_call: TRBJ1-2
v_call: TRBV2
d_call: TRBD1
cdr3_nt: TGTGCCAGCAGTACCGACAGGGGGCTAGGGGGCTACACCTTC
cdr3_aa: CASSTDRGLGGYTF

clone_size: .
j_call: TRBJ1-1
v_call: TRBV27
d_call: .
cdr3_nt: TGTGCCAGCAGCCCTCTGGGACGGCATGAAGCTTTCTTT
cdr3_aa: CASSPLGRHEAFF

clone_size: .
j_call: TRBJ1-5
v_call: TRBV7-2
d_call: .
cdr3_nt: TGTGCCAGCAGCCGAAGAGATCAGCCCCAGCATTTT
cdr3_aa: CASSRRDQPQHF

clone_size: .
j_call: TRBJ2-5
v_call: TRBV20-1
d_call: .
cdr3_nt: TGCAGTGCTAAGTTAGGAACAGGGAGCCAAGAGACCCAGTACTTC
cdr3_aa: CSAKLGTGSQETQYF

clone_size: .
j_call: TRBJ2-2
v_call: TRBV24-1
d_call: TRBD1
cdr3_nt: TGTGCCACCAGTGGCCTATGGGACAGCACCTACACCGGGGAGCTGTTTTTT
cdr3_aa: CATSGLWDSTYTGELFF

clone_size: .
j_call: TRBJ2-1
v_call: TRBV27
d_call: TRBD2
cdr3_nt: TGTGCCAGCAGTTCGTTAGCGGGACCCTCCTACAATGAGCAGTTCTTC
cdr3_aa: CASSSLAGPSYNEQFF

clone_size: .
j_call: TRBJ2-5
v_call: TRBV20-1
d_call: .
cdr3_nt: TGCAGTGCCACCTATAGCGATGGAGAGACCCAGTACTTC
cdr3_aa: CSATYSDGETQYF

clone_size: .
j_call: TRBJ2-2
v_call: TRBV7-6
d_call: .
cdr3_nt: TGTGCCAGCAGCTTACGGAGGGGCGGCACCGGGGAGCTGTTTTTT
cdr3_aa: CASSLRRGGTGELFF

clone_size: .
j_call: TRBJ2-1
v_call: TRBV20-1
d_call: TRBD2
cdr3_nt: TGCAGTGCTAGGCGAGCGGGAGGCCCTTACAATGAGCAGTTCTTC
cdr3_aa: CSARRAGGPYNEQFF

clone_size: .
j_call: TRBJ1-1
v_call: TRBV30
d_call: TRBD1
cdr3_nt: TGTGCCTGGAAGCTCCGGGACAGGGGGAACACTGAAGCTTTCTTT
cdr3_aa: CAWKLRDRGNTEAFF

clone_size: few
j_call: TRBJ2-5
v_call: TRBV7-2
d_call: .
cdr3_nt: TGTGCCAGCAGCTTACGGTTAGAGACCCAGTACTTC
cdr3_aa: CASSLRLETQYF

clone_size: .
j_call: TRBJ2-7
v_call: TRBV20-1
d_call: .
cdr3_nt: TGCAGTGCGAAGGGCCGCTACGAGCAGTACTTC
cdr3_aa: CSAKGRYEQYF

clone_size: .
j_call: TRBJ1-6
v_call: TRBV11-2
d_call: .
cdr3_nt: TGTGCCAGCAGCTTAAGCCCCCGCAGGGGCGGATATTCACCCCTCCACTTT
cdr3_aa: CASSLSPRRGGYSPLHF

clone_size: .
j_call: TRBJ2-7
v_call: TRBV2
d_call: .
cdr3_nt: TGTGCCAGCAGGAGGCAGGGCGCTACCGCTCTCTACGAGCAGTACTTC
cdr3_aa: CASRRQGATALYEQYF

clone_size: .
j_call: TRBJ1-1
v_call: TRBV7-2
d_call: .
cdr3_nt: TGTGCCAGCAGCTTAGCCAGGGGGAACACTGAAGCTTTCTTT
cdr3_aa: CASSLARGNTEAFF

clone_size: .
j_call: TRBJ2-7
v_call: TRBV7-2
d_call: .
cdr3_nt: TGTGCCAGCAGCTTTGGACAGTCCTACGAGCAGTACTTC
cdr3_aa: CASSFGQSYEQYF

clone_size: .
j_call: TRBJ1-6
v_call: TRBV28
d_call: .
cdr3_nt: TGTGCCAGCGCTACAGAGCACAATTCACCCCTCCACTTT
cdr3_aa: CASATEHNSPLHF

clone_size: .
j_call: TRBJ1-5
v_call: TRBV12-3/TRBV12-4
d_call: TRBD1
cdr3_nt: TGTGCCAGCAGTTTCGAACCGACAGGGCGTCAGCCCCAGCATTTT
cdr3_aa: CASSFEPTGRQPQHF

clone_size: .
j_call: TRBJ2-3
v_call: TRBV20-1
d_call: TRBD2
cdr3_nt: TGCAGTGCTAAGGGGACTAGCGGGAGCGGTCCCGCTACGCAGTATTTT
cdr3_aa: CSAKGTSGSGPATQYF

clone_size: .
j_call: TRBJ1-2
v_call: TRBV25-1
d_call: TRBD1
cdr3_nt: TGTGCCAGCAGTGAAGCGATGACAGGGAGCTATGGCTACACCTTC
cdr3_aa: CASSEAMTGSYGYTF

clone_size: .
j_call: TRBJ1-1
v_call: TRBV15
d_call: .
cdr3_nt: TGTGCCACCAGCCCCCTGCGAGAAGCAGTCGCTTTCTTT
cdr3_aa: CATSPLREAVAFF

clone_size: few
j_call: TRBJ2-3
v_call: TRBV28
d_call: TRBD2
cdr3_nt: TGTGCCAGCAGTTCCGGGACTAGCGGGAAGGGGACAGATACGCAGTATTTT
cdr3_aa: CASSSGTSGKGTDTQYF

clone_size: .
j_call: TRBJ2-2
v_call: TRBV6-5
d_call: TRBD2
cdr3_nt: TGTGCCAGCAGTTACAGGGTTAGCGGGAGGGGATCGAACACCGGGGAGCTGTTTTTT
cdr3_aa: CASSYRVSGRGSNTGELFF

clone_size: .
j_call: TRBJ2-7
v_call: TRBV2
d_call: .
cdr3_nt: TGTGCCAGCAAACGGGACAACTACGAGCAGTACTTC
cdr3_aa: CASKRDNYEQYF

clone_size: few
j_call: TRBJ1-5
v_call: TRBV12-3/TRBV12-4
d_call: .
cdr3_nt: TGTGCCAGCAGTTTTCAGTTGACGGGGGTCAATCAGCCCCAGCATTTT
cdr3_aa: CASSFQLTGVNQPQHF

clone_size: few
j_call: TRBJ2-1
v_call: TRBV7-2
d_call: .
cdr3_nt: TGTGCCAGCAGTTCTAGCGCCTCCTCCTACAATGAGCAGTTCTTC
cdr3_aa: CASSSSASSYNEQFF

clone_size: .
j_call: TRBJ1-5
v_call: TRBV6-1
d_call: .
cdr3_nt: TGTGCCAGCAGTCCACGGGGGGGCGCAGGTAGCAATCAGCCCCAGCATTTT
cdr3_aa: CASSPRGGAGSNQPQHF

clone_size: few
j_call: TRBJ2-7
v_call: TRBV21-1
d_call: .
cdr3_nt: TGTGCCAGCAGCAAGAAGACTAGCGGGACCGGTGGGGCCTACGAGCAGTACTTC
cdr3_aa: CASSKKTSGTGGAYEQYF

clone_size: once
j_call: TRBJ1-3
v_call: TRBV7-9
d_call: TRBD1
cdr3_nt: TGTGCCAGCAGCTTAAGCCCGACAGGGGCTGGAAACACCATATATTTT
cdr3_aa: CASSLSPTGAGNTIYF

clone_size: once
j_call: TRBJ2-7
v_call: TRBV7-2
d_call: .
cdr3_nt: TGTGCCAGCACCGAAAATAGCCACGAGCAGTACTTC
cdr3_aa: CASTENSHEQYF

clone_size: .
j_call: TRBJ2-3
v_call: TRBV4-1
d_call: .
cdr3_nt: TGCGCCAGCAGCCAGAACACAGATACGCAGTATTTT
cdr3_aa: CASSQNTDTQYF